This T cell receptor (beta chain) appears in the sequencing data of a study of blood T cell repertoires in COVID-19. Study details: The samples span acute and convalescent COVID-19 from the United States, Italy and Spain. From T cells, B-cell-depleted T cells, or PBMCs came the material, which was cDNA or gDNA.

The assay was immunoSEQ multiplex PCR, and TCRdb's table has in-frame clones only and misses some. The data hold around 260,000 clones, with around 84% observed a single time. This clone showed up just once. The CDR3 runs to 15 residues. The V and J genes are TRBV21-1 and TRBJ1-5; the D call of TRBD1 is as the table states it, not checked on the DNA. TRBV21-1 is described as a pseudogene. The specimen sequenced was peripheral blood. The sequence came from a woman aged 55-70 years with COVID-19, enrolled during active disease. The CDR3 here is CASSSRQGPNQPQHF. CDR3 DNA sequence: TGTGCCAGCAGCAGCCGACAGGGACCCAATCAGCCCCAGCATTTT.